One and the same sample provided the 8 T cell receptor beta chains below, sequenced in a study of blood T cells in healthy people across ages. With a J-beta primer mix and a sample-barcoded 5' primer, a second PCR ran about 6 to 11 cycles. MiXCR was run by TCRdb on the 5' RACE reads, yielding one entry per CDR3 protein. The table lists about 1.4 million distinct CDR3 sequences, approximately 60% of them singletons. Sequenced sample: blood. The receptor set was obtained from a man between 18 and 29 years old in good health.

This sequence joins TRBV18 and TRBJ2-3, with TRBD2 matching 14 bases. Germline V lookup: CDR1 KGHSH, CDR2 LQKENI. V shed 3 bases, J shed 8 bases, and the junction held 1 base outside the gene matches. The CDR3 is 14 residues long. This CDR3 is CASSPGLAGGTQYF. CDR3 coding DNA: TGTGCCAGCTCACCCGGACTAGCGGGGGGTACGCAGTATTTT.

The V and J genes are TRBV14 and TRBJ2-1; 7 bases are a match to TRBD2. J gave up 7 bases and V 1 base, and 13 bases lay outside the gene matches. This CDR3 has 17 residues. Germline V lookup: CDR1 SGHDN, CDR2 FVKESK. The CDR3 reads CASSQVGAGEWRNEQFF. CDR3 in DNA: TGTGCCAGCAGCCAAGTTGGGGCGGGAGAATGGCGAAATGAGCAGTTCTTC.

This chain connects TRBV6-6 to TRBJ2-7; TRBD2 agrees at 8 bases. The trim removed 6 bases at V and 7 bases at J, leaving 11 bases unmatched. The CDR3 contains 14 residues. The germline gives CDR1 MNHNY, CDR2 SVGAGI (reference sequence). The CDR3 spells CASSPQREIGEQYF. The CDR3 nucleotides read TGTGCCAGCAGCCCCCAGCGGGAGATTGGTGAGCAGTACTTC.

The table lists this clonotype with a few counts. The rearrangement uses TRBV24-1 and TRBJ2-7, with D perhaps assigned TRBD1 or TRBD2 (5 bases each). The V and J ends lost 4 bases and 3 bases respectively, with 9 bases between them. The germline V gene has CDR1 KGHDR and CDR2 SFDVKD. The CDR3 is 13 amino acids. The CDR3, as DNA: TGTGCCACCAGTGAGGGGGACGGCTACGAGCAGTACTTC. Translated, it gives CATSEGDGYEQYF.

The gene calls are TRBV7-9 and TRBJ2-2; D is ambiguous. V was clipped by 5 bases and J by 5 bases, with 9 bases between them. Germline V gene lookup returns CDR1 SEHNR and CDR2 FQNEAQ (reference sequence). The CDR3 runs 13 residues. CDR3 residues: CASSPTTTGELFF. The CDR3 coding sequence is TGTGCCAGCAGCCCTACCACTACCGGGGAGCTGTTTTTT.

The CDR3 nucleotides read TGCAGCGTTCGGCGGACTGAAGCTTTCTTT. Its protein is CSVRRTEAFF. This chain uses TRBV29-1 with TRBJ1-1; D is uncertain. V gave up 5 bases and J gave up 5 bases, with 6 bases separating them. The CDR3 consists of 10 residues. Germline-derived CDR1 and CDR2 are SQVTM and ANQGSEA.

The chain carries TRBV4-2 and TRBJ1-2; D gene uncertain. V gave up 0 bases and J gave up 8 bases, with 19 bases separating them. This CDR3 region has 16 residues. CDR1 and CDR2 from the germline V gene are LGHNA and YNFKEQ. The CDR3 protein is CASSQDAGRQQGGYTF. The CDR3 DNA is TGTGCCAGCAGCCAAGATGCCGGACGTCAACAAGGAGGCTACACCTTC.

The V gene is TRBV4-1, the J gene TRBJ1-4; D may be TRBD1 (6 bases). V was clipped by 1 base and J by 13 bases, with 13 bases between them. Germline CDR1 and CDR2: MGHRA and YSYEKL. This CDR3 is built from 13 residues. DNA for the CDR3: TGCGCCAGCAGCCAAGTTGGGGGGCTTATACTGTTTTTT. Protein product: CASSQVGGLILFF.